The clone carrying this T cell receptor (beta chain) occurred a few times. Its antigen is unidentified. This record comes from a study of T cell responses to AZD1222 COVID-19 vaccine. Study background: Second doses that came at about 4 or about 12 weeks were put together.

Sequencing used immunoSEQ multiplex PCR; TCRdb keeps in-frame clones, though not all of them. This sample has 73,000 or so clones, with 75% to 85% found just once. V lost 6 bases and J lost 0, with 10 bases in between. CDR3 length: 14 amino acids. The germline V gene encodes CDR1 SGDLS and CDR2 YYNGEE. Study-level results: Donors were largely white British and mainly female; clonal diversity was possibly underestimated. Spike regions recognized by vaccine-associated CD4 TCRs spanned the protein, led by 160-218 and 743-854. Repertoire sampling occurred only after the peak T cell response.

This TCR came from an adult in good health. The sequencing here drew on peripheral blood, taken on day 0 of AZD1222 vaccination. The V and J genes are TRBV9 and TRBJ1-3; D gene ambiguous. DNA for the CDR3: TGTGCCAGCACCGGGAGCGGCTCTGGAAACACCATATATTTT. It encodes CASTGSGSGNTIYF. Together with reference TRBV9 and TRBJ1-3, the CDR3 gives the full variable domain: DSGVTQTPKHLITATGQRVTLRCSPRSGDLSVYWYQQSLDQGLQFLIQYYNGEERAKGNILERFSAQQFPDLHSELNLSSLELGDSALYFCASTGSGSGNTIYFGEGSWLTVV.